The clone carrying this TCR beta chain was recorded at least ten times. Its antigen remains unknown. This entry is derived from a study of T cells in Graves' hyperthyroidism and ophthalmopathy. Study-wide results and limits: The model identified upcoming ophthalmopathy a median about 6.5 months ahead of onset.

CDR1 is DFQATT and CDR2 is SNEGSKA in the germline V gene (reference sequence). Germline trimming cut 5 bases from V and 4 bases from J; bases unmatched to any gene: 13. This CDR3 spans 15 amino acids. Amplified TCR beta CDR3 regions came from RNA transcripts. First-round RT-PCR targeting the TCR CDR3 was performed with the HTBI primer set. TCRdb re-called the multiplex PCR reads with MiXCR, one entry per CDR3 protein. Of 370,000 or so distinct CDR3 sequences listed, roughly 13% were seen once; the top ten hold roughly 20%. This TCR was recovered from a man aged 25 to 40 with Graves' hyperthyroidism that later progressed to Graves' ophthalmopathy. The chain uses TRBV20-1 and TRBJ1-1; 7 bases map to TRBD1. The sequencing sample was made of blood. CDR3: CSAPAWTGIITEAFF. The CDR3 DNA sequence: TGCAGTGCTCCGGCCTGGACAGGCATCATCACTGAAGCTTTCTTT.